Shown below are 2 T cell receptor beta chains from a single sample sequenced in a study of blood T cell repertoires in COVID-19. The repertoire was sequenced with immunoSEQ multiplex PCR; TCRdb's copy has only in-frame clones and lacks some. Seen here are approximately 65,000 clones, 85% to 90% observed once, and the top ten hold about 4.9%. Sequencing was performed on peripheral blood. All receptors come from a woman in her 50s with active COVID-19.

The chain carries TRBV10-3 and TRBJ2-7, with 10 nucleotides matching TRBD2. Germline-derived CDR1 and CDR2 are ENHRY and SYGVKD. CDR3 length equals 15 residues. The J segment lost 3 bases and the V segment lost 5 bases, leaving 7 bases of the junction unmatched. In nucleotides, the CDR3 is TGTGCCATCAGTCCGGGAGTAGCGGGGGGCTACGAGCAGTACTTC. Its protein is CAISPGVAGGYEQYF.

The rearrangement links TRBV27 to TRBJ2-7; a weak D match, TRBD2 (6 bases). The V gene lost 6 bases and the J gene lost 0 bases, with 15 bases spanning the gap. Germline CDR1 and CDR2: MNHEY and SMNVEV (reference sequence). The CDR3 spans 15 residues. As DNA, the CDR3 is TGTGCCAGCAGATTAGGGACTGTAACCTCCTACGAGCAGTACTTC. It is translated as CASRLGTVTSYEQYF.